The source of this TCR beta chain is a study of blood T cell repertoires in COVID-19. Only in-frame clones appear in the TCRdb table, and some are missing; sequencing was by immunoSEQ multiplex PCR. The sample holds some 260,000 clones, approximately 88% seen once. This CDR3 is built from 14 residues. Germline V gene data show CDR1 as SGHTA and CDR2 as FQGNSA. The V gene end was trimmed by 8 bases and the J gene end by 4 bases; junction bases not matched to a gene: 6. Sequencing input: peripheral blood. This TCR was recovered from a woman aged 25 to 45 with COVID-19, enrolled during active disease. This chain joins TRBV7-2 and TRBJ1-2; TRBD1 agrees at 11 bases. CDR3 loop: CASDPGQGAYGYTF. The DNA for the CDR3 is TGTGCCAGCGACCCCGGACAGGGGGCCTATGGCTACACCTTC.